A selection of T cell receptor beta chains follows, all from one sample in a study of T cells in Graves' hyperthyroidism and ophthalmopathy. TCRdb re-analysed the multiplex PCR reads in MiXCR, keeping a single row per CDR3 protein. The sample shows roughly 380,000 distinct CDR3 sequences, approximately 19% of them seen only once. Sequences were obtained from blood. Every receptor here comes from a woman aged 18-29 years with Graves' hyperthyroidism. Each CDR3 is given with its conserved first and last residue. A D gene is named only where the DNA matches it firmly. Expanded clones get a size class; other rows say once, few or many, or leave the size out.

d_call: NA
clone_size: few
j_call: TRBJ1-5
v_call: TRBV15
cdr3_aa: CATSNPGGSQHF
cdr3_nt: TGTGCCACCAGCAATCCCGGTGGGTCCCAGCATTTT

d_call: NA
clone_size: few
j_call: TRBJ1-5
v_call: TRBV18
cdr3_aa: CASSRDTSNQPQHF
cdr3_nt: TGTGCCAGCTCTCGCGACACTAGCAATCAGCCCCAGCATTTT

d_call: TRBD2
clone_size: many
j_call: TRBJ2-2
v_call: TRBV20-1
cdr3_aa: CSARDYEAGGQSGELFF
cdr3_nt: TGCAGTGCTAGAGATTATGAAGCGGGGGGGCAGAGCGGGGAGCTGTTTTTT

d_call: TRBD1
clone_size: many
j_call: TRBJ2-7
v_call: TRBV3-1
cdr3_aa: CASSQPGQGKSYEQYF
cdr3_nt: TGTGCCAGCAGCCAACCAGGACAGGGGAAATCCTACGAGCAGTACTTC

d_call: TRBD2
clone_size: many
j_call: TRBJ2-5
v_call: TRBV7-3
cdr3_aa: CASSLDGTSVGTQYF
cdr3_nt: TGTGCCAGCAGCTTAGACGGGACTAGCGTAGGAACCCAGTACTTC

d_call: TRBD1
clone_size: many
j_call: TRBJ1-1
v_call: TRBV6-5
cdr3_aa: CASTLTGDTEAFF
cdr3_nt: TGTGCCAGCACTTTGACAGGGGACACTGAAGCTTTCTTT

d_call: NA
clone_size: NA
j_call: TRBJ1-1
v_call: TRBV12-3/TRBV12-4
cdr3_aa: CASSLNPGVTEAFF
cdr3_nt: TGTGCCAGCAGCCTTAACCCAGGGGTCACTGAAGCTTTCTTT

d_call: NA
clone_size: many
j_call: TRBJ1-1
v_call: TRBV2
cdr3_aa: CASSASRVVNTEAFF
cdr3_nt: TGTGCCAGCAGCGCCTCGCGTGTGGTGAACACTGAAGCTTTCTTT

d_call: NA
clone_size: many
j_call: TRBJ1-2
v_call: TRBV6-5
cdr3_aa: CASSLQGSLGYTF
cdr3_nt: TGTGCCAGCAGTCTACAGGGATCGTTGGGCTACACCTTC

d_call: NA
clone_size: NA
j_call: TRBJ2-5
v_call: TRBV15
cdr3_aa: CATSGRSLETQYF
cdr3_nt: TGTGCCACCAGCGGTCGGAGCTTGGAGACCCAGTACTTC

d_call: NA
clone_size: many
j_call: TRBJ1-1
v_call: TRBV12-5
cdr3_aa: CASGLSGRNTEAFF
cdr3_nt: TGTGCTAGTGGTTTGTCCGGTCGGAACACTGAAGCTTTCTTT

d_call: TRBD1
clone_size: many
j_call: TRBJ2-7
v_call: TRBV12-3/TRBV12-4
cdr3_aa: CASSSRDRYSYEQYF
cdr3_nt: TGTGCCAGCAGTTCCCGGGACAGGTACTCCTACGAGCAGTACTTC

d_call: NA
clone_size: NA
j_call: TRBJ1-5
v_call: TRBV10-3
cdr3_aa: CAISERPSNQPQHF
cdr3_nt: TGTGCCATCAGTGAACGACCCAGCAATCAGCCCCAGCATTTT

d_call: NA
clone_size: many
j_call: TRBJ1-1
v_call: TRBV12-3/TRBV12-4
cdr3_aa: CASSFGGLGAEAFF
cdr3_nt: TGTGCCAGCAGTTTTGGCGGGCTGGGGGCTGAAGCTTTCTTT

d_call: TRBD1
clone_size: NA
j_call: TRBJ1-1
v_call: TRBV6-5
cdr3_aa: CASSLTAGGAGTEAFF
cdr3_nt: TGTGCCAGCAGTTTAACCGCAGGGGGCGCCGGGACTGAAGCTTTCTTT

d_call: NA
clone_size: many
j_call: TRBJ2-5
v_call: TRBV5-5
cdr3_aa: CASSTGGGLGAQYF
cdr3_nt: TGTGCCAGCAGCACCGGAGGGGGTTTGGGGGCCCAGTACTTC

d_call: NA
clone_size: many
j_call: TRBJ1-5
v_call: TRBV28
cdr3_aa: CASTYSNQPQHF
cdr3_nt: TGTGCCAGCACGTATAGCAATCAGCCCCAGCATTTT

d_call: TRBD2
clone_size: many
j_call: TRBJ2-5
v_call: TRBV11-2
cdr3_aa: CASSFGSGAETQYF
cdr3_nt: TGTGCCAGCAGCTTCGGTAGCGGGGCTGAGACCCAGTACTTC

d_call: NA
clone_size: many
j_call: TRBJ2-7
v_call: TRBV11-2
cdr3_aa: CASSVGRDYEQYF
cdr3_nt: TGTGCCAGCAGCGTGGGACGGGACTACGAGCAGTACTTC

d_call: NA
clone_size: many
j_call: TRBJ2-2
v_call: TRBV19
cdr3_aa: CASSPVGSGELFF
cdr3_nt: TGTGCCAGTAGTCCAGTGGGGTCAGGGGAGCTGTTTTTT

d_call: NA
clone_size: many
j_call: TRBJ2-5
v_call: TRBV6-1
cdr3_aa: CASTEGVSLQETQYF
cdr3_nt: TGTGCCAGCACCGAAGGTGTCAGTCTACAAGAGACCCAGTACTTC

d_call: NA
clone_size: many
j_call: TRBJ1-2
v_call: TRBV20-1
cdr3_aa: CSLRGYTF
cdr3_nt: TGCAGCCTGCGAGGCTACACCTTC

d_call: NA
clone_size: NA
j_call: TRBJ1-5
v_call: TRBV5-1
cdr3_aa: CASSEGLPESQPQHF
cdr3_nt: TGCGCCAGCAGTGAGGGACTTCCGGAAAGCCAGCCCCAGCATTTT

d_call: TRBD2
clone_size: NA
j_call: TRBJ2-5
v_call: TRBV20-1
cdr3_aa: CSAREPSRGRGTSAETQYF
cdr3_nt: TGCAGTGCTAGAGAACCGAGCAGGGGAAGGGGGACTAGCGCAGAGACCCAGTACTTC

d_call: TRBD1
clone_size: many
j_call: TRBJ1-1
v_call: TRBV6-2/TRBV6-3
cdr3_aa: CASSRLGSHRGPNTEAFF
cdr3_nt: TGTGCCAGCAGCCGATTAGGGTCTCACAGGGGGCCGAACACTGAAGCTTTCTTT

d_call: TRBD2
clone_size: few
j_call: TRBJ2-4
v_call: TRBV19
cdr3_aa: CASSLGRANIQYF
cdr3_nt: TGTGCCAGTAGCTTGGGGAGGGCGAACATTCAGTACTTC

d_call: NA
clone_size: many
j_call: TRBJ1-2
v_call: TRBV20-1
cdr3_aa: CSAREGVYGYTF
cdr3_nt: TGCAGTGCTAGAGAAGGAGTCTATGGCTACACCTTC

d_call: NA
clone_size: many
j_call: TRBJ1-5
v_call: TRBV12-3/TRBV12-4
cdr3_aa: CASSSGALGSQPQHF
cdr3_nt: TGTGCCAGCAGTTCGGGGGCACTAGGGTCTCAGCCCCAGCATTTT

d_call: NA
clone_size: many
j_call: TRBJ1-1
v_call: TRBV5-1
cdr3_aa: CASSPPNQGVNTEAFF
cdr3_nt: TGCGCCAGCAGCCCACCGAATCAGGGAGTTAACACTGAAGCTTTCTTT

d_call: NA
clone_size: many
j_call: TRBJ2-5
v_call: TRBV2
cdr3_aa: CASSDSGVQETQYF
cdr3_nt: TGTGCCAGCAGTGATTCAGGAGTTCAAGAGACCCAGTACTTC

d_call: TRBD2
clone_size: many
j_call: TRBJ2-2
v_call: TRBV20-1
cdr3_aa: CSADEGGKGAGTGELFF
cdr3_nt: TGCAGTGCAGACGAGGGAGGGAAAGGAGCGGGGACCGGGGAGCTGTTTTTT

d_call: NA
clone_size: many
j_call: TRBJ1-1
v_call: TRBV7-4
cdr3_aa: CASSFKRSQGTFFGRTEAFF
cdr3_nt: TGTGCCAGCAGCTTTAAGAGATCTCAGGGTACTTTTTTCGGTAGGACTGAAGCTTTCTTT

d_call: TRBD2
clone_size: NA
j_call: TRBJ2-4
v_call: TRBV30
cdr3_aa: CAWSYRGVHIQYF
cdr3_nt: TGTGCCTGGAGTTATCGGGGGGTACACATTCAGTACTTC

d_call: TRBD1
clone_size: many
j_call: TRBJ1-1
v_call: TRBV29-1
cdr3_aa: CSADRAEYTEAFF
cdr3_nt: TGCAGCGCTGACAGGGCGGAGTACACTGAAGCTTTCTTT

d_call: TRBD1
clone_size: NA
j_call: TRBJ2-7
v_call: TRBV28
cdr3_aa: CASSTQGTVEQYF
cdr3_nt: TGTGCCAGCAGCACACAAGGGACAGTCGAGCAGTACTTC

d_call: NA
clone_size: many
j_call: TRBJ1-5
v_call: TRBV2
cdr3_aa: CASSADRVKPQHF
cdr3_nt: TGTGCCAGCAGCGCCGATCGTGTGAAGCCCCAGCATTTT

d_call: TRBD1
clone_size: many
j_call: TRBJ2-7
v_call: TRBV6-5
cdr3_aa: CASSYVATGARPYEQYF
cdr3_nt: TGTGCCAGCAGTTACGTCGCCACAGGGGCGAGACCCTACGAGCAGTACTTC

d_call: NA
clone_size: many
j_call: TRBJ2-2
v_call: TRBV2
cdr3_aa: CASSEEQTTGELFF
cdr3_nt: TGTGCCAGCAGTGAAGAACAGACCACCGGGGAGCTGTTTTTT

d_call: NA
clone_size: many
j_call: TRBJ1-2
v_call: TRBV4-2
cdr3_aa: CASSPPRGVGPSRYTF
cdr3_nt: TGTGCCAGCAGCCCCCCCCGGGGTGTGGGGCCGTCGCGCTACACCTTC

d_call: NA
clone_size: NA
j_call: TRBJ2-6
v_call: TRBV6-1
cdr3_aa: CASSKGKLAGANVLTF
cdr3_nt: TGTGCCAGCAGTAAGGGGAAGCTCGCTGGGGCCAACGTCCTGACTTTC

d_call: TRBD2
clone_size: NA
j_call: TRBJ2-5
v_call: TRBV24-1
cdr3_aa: CATSDLPGLGRVGETQYF
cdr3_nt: TGTGCCACCAGTGATTTGCCGGGACTAGGAAGGGTCGGGGAGACCCAGTACTTC